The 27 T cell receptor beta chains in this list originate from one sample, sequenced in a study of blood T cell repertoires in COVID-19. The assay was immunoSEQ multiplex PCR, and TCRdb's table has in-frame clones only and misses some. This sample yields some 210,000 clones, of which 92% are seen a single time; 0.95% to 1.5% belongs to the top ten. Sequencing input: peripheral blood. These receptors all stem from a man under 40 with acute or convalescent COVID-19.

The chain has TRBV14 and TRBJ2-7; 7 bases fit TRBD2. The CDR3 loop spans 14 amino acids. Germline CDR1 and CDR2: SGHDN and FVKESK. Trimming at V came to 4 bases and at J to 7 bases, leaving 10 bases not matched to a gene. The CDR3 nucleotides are TGTGCCAGCAGCCGCGTGGGGAGGGCCCGGGAGCAGTACTTC. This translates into CASSRVGRAREQYF.

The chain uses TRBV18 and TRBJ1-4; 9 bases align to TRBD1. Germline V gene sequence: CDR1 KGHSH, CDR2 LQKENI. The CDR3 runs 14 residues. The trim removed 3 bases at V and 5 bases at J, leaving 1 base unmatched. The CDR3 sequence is CASSPGQGNEKLFF. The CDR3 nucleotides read TGTGCCAGCTCACCCGGACAGGGGAATGAAAAACTGTTTTTT.

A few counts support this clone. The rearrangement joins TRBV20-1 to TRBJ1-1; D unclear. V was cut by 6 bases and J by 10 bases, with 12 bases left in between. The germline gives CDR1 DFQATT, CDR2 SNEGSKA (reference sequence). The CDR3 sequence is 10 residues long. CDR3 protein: CSASLERAFF. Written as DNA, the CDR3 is TGCAGTGCCTCCCTGGAGCGAGCTTTCTTT.

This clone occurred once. The CDR3 nucleotides read TGCGCCAGCAGCCACGGACGCCCGGAGGACATTCAGTACTTC. Translated, it gives CASSHGRPEDIQYF. This chain links TRBV5-1 with TRBJ2-4, with D possibly matching TRBD2 (5 bases). V dropped 4 bases and J dropped 8 bases, with 16 bases sitting between them. The CDR3 has 14 amino acids. The germline CDR1 and CDR2 sequences are SGHRS and YFSETQ.

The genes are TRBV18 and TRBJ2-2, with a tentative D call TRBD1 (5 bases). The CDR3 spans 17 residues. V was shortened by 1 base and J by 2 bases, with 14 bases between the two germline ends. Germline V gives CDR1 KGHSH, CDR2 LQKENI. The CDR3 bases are TGTGCCAGCTCACCACTTGGCACAGGACGAAACACCGGGGAGCTGTTTTTT. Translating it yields CASSPLGTGRNTGELFF.

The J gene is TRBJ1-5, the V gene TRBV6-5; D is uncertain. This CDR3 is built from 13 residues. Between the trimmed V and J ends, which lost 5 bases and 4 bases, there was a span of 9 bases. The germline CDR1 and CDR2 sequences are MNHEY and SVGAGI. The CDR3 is CASSTTLNQPQHF. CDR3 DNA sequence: TGTGCCAGCAGTACAACGTTAAATCAGCCCCAGCATTTT.

Here the CDR3 reads CASGLGTDTQYF. CDR3 nucleotides: TGTGCCAGCGGACTGGGCACAGATACGCAGTATTTT. The V and J genes are TRBV2 and TRBJ2-3; perhaps TRBD2 as D (5 bases). The CDR3 is made up of 12 amino acids. Trimming removed 8 bases from V and 1 base from J, with 7 bases in between. Germline CDR1 is SNHLY and CDR2 is FYNNEI. The full variable domain, its missing parts supplied by reference TRBV2 and TRBJ2-3, is EPEVTQTPSHQVTQMGQEVILRCVPISNHLYFYWYRQILGQKVEFLVSFYNNEISEKSEIFDDQFSVERPDGSNFTLKIRSTKLEDSAMYFCASGLGTDTQYFGPGTRLTVL.

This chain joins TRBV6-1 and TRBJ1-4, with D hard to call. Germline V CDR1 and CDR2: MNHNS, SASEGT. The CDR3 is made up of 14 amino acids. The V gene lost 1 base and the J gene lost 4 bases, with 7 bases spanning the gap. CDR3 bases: TGTGCCAGCAGTGAAGACGGGGTTAATGAAAAACTGTTTTTT. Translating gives CASSEDGVNEKLFF.

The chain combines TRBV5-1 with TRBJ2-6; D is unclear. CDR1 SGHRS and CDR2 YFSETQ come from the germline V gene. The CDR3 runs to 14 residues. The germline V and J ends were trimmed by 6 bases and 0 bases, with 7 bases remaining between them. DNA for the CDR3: TGCGCCAGCAATCCTAGCTCTGGGGCCAACGTCCTGACTTTC. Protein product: CASNPSSGANVLTF.

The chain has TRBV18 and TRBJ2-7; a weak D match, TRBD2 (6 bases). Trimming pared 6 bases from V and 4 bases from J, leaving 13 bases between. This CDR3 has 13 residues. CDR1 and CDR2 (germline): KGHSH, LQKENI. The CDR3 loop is CASSGGIGYEQYF. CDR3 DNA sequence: TGTGCCAGCTCCGGCGGGATTGGGTACGAGCAGTACTTC.

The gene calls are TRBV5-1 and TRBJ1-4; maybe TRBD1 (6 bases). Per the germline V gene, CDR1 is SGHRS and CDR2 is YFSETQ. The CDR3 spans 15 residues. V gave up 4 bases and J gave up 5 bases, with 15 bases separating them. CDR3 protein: CASSEPGAKNEKLFF. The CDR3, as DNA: TGCGCCAGCAGCGAACCAGGGGCGAAAAATGAAAAACTGTTTTTT.

Written as DNA, the CDR3 is TGTGCCAGCAGTTCTACGGGAGGCTATGGCTACACCTTC. It codes for CASSSTGGYGYTF. V gene TRBV27 combines with J gene TRBJ1-2; D remains ambiguous. Trimming pared 4 bases from V and 4 bases from J, leaving 10 bases between. The CDR3 length is 13 residues. Germline CDR1 is MNHEY and CDR2 is SMNVEV (reference sequence).

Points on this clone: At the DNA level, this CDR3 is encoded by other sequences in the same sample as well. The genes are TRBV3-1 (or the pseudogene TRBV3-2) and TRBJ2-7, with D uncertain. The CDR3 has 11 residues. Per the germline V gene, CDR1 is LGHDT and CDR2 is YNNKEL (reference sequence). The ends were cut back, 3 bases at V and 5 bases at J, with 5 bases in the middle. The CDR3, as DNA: TGTGCCAGCAGCCACCGGGACGAGCAGTACTTC. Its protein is CASSHRDEQYF.

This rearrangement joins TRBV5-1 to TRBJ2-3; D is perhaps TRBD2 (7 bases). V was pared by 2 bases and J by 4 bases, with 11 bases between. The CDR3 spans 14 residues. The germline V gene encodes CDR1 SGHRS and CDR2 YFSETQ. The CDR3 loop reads CASSFGGRADTQYF. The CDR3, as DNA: TGCGCCAGCAGCTTCGGGGGGCGGGCAGATACGCAGTATTTT.

The CDR3 is CASSPEHLYGYTF. The CDR3 coding sequence is TGTGCCAGCAGTCCCGAACATCTCTATGGCTACACCTTC. The V and J genes are TRBV27 and TRBJ1-2; D is ambiguous. Germline V gene data show CDR1 as MNHEY and CDR2 as SMNVEV (reference sequence). This CDR3 has 13 residues. V dropped 5 bases and J dropped 4 bases, with 11 bases sitting between them.

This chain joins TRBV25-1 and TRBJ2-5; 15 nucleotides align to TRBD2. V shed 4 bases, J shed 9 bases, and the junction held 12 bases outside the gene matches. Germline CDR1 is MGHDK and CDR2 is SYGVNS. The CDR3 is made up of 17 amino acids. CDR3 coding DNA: TGTGCCAGCAGTGCGACCTCCGGGACTAGCGGGAGGTTGTCCCAGTACTTC. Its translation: CASSATSGTSGRLSQYF.

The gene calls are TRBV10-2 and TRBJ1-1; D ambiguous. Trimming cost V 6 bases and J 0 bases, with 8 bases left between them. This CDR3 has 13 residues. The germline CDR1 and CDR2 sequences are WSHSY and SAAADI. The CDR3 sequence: CASRESMNTEAFF. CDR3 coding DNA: TGCGCCAGCAGAGAGAGCATGAACACTGAAGCTTTCTTT.

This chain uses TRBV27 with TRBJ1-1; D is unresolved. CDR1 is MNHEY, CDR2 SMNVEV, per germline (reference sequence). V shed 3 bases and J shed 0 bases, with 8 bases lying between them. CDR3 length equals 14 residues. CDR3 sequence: CASSLAAVNTEAFF. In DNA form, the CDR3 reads TGTGCCAGCAGTTTGGCGGCGGTGAACACTGAAGCTTTCTTT.

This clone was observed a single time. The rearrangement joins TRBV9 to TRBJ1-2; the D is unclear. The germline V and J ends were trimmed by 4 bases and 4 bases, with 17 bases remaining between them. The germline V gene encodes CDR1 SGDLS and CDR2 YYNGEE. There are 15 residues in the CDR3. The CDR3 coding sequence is TGTGCCAGCAGCCCCCGCACGGGAGCCAGCTATGGCTACACCTTC. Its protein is CASSPRTGASYGYTF.

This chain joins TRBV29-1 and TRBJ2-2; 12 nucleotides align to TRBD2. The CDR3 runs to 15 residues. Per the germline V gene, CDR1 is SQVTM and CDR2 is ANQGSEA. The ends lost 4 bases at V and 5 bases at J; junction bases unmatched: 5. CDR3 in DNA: TGCAGCGTTGGATGGACTAGCGGGATTACCGGGGAGCTGTTTTTT. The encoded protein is CSVGWTSGITGELFF.

CDR3 region: CASSHRRGPSPLHF. The DNA for the CDR3 is TGTGCCAGTAGCCACCGCAGGGGTCCCTCACCCCTCCACTTT. The V gene is TRBV19, the J gene TRBJ1-6, with D possibly being TRBD1 (6 bases). Germline V lookup: CDR1 LNHDA, CDR2 SQIVND (reference sequence). The V end was cut by 6 bases, the J end by 10 bases, with 16 bases between. The CDR3 has 14 amino acids.

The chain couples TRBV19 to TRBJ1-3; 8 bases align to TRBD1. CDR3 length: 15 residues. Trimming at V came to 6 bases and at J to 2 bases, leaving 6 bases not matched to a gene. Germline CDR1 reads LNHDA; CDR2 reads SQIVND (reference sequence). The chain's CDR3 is CASSKADRAGNTIYF. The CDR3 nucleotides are TGTGCCAGTAGCAAAGCGGACAGGGCTGGAAACACCATATATTTT.

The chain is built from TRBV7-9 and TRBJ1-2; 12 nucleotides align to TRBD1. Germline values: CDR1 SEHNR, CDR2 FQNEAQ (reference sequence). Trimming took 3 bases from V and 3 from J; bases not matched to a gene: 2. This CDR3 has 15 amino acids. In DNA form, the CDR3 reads TGTGCCAGCAGCTTCGGGACAGGGGGCGACTATGGCTACACCTTC. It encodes CASSFGTGGDYGYTF.

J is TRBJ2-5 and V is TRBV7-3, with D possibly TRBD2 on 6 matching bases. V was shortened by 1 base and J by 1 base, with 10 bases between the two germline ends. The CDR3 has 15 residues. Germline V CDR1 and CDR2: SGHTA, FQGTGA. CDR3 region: CASSLILASQETQYF. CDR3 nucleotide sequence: TGTGCCAGCAGCTTAATCCTAGCGAGCCAAGAGACCCAGTACTTC.

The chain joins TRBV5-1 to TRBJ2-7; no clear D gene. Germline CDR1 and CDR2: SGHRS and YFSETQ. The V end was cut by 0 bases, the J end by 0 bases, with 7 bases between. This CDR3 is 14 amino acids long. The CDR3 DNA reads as TGCGCCAGCAGCTTGGCAGCTAGCTCCTACGAGCAGTACTTC. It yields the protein CASSLAASSYEQYF.

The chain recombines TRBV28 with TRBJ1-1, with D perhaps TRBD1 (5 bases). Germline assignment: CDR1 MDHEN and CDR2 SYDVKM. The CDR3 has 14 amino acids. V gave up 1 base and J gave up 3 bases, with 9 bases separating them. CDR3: CASSLYGRDTEAFF. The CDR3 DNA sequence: TGTGCCAGCAGTTTATACGGCAGGGACACTGAAGCTTTCTTT.

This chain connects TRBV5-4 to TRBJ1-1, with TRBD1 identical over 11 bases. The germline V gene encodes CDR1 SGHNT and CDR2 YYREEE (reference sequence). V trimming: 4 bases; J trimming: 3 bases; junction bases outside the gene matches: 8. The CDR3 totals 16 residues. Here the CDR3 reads CASSATGQGVDTEAFF. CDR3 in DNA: TGTGCCAGCAGCGCCACGGGACAGGGGGTTGACACTGAAGCTTTCTTT.